The 21 T cell receptor beta chains in this list originate from one sample, sequenced in a study of shared clonotypes between healthy human individuals. Only in-frame clones appear in the TCRdb table, and some are missing; sequencing was by immunoSEQ multiplex PCR. The data show hundreds of thousands of clones, 90% to 96% seen once. The sample consisted of naive CD4+ T cells sorted from blood. As to subset: CD45RA+ positively selected. The receptors shown here come from a woman in her twenties or thirties in good health.

The rearrangement joins TRBV2 to TRBJ2-1; D gene uncertain. V was clipped by 8 bases and J by 7 bases, with 15 bases between them. This CDR3 comprises 13 residues. Per germline, CDR1 SNHLY and CDR2 FYNNEI. CDR3 region: CASDLGVINEQFF. The CDR3 DNA follows: TGTGCCAGCGATCTAGGTGTGATTAATGAGCAGTTCTTC.

The chain employs TRBV18 and TRBJ2-7; 10 nucleotides align to TRBD1. CDR3 length: 19 residues. The germline CDR1 and CDR2 sequences are KGHSH and LQKENI. J was trimmed by 6 bases and V by 3 bases; bases with no gene match: 20. Here the CDR3 reads CASSPNDPGQGPPAIEQYF. The CDR3 coding sequence is TGTGCCAGCTCACCTAATGACCCGGGACAGGGGCCGCCGGCGATCGAGCAGTACTTC. The entire variable domain, with the rest obtained from reference TRBV18 and TRBJ2-7, is as follows: NAGVMQNPRHLVRRRGQEARLRCSPMKGHSHVYWYRQLPEEGLKFMVYLQKENIIDESGMPKERFSAEFPKEGPSILRIQQVVRGDSAAYFCASSPNDPGQGPPAIEQYFGPGTRLTVT.

The V gene is TRBV29-1, the J gene TRBJ1-2, with a weak D call TRBD1 (5 bases). Germline lookup yields CDR1 SQVTM and CDR2 ANQGSEA. With 4 bases removed from V and 5 bases from J, the gap between germline ends came to 14 bases. This CDR3 spans 13 amino acids. The chain's CDR3 is CSVGKSGLYGYTF. The CDR3, as DNA: TGCAGCGTTGGAAAGTCAGGGTTGTATGGCTACACCTTC.

The V call is TRBV5-4, the J call TRBJ2-1, with 7 bases lining up with TRBD2. The germline V gene has CDR1 SGHNT and CDR2 YYREEE (reference sequence). This CDR3 has 16 amino acids. Germline trimming cut 4 bases from V and 3 bases from J; bases unmatched to any gene: 10. The CDR3 sequence: CASSPASGAFYNEQFF. In DNA form, the CDR3 reads TGTGCCAGCAGCCCAGCTAGCGGAGCTTTCTACAATGAGCAGTTCTTC.

CDR3 coding DNA: TGCGCCAGCAGCCAAGTTATCAGGGACTTCTATAATTCACCCCTCCACTTT. It codes for CASSQVIRDFYNSPLHF. This chain joins TRBV4-1 and TRBJ1-6; possibly TRBD1 for D (5 bases). V was cut by 1 base and J by 3 bases, with 13 bases left in between. Germline loops: CDR1 MGHRA, CDR2 YSYEKL. The CDR3 has 17 amino acids.

This clone occurred once. The chain employs TRBV11-2 and TRBJ2-7, with D perhaps matching TRBD1 or TRBD2 (5 bases each). CDR1 and CDR2 (germline): SGHAT, FQNNGV. This CDR3 is 14 amino acids long. V lost 3 bases to trimming and J lost 5 bases, with 14 bases between them. CDR3: CASSFLHEGNEQYF. The CDR3 DNA reads as TGTGCCAGCAGCTTCCTACACGAGGGGAACGAGCAGTACTTC.

The chain is built from TRBV4-1 and TRBJ2-7; D is unclear. Looked up from germline, CDR1 is MGHRA and CDR2 is YSYEKL. V was shortened by 1 base and J by 0 bases, with 7 bases between the two germline ends. The CDR3 is made up of 14 amino acids. This CDR3 is CASSQGQDSYEQYF. The CDR3 coding sequence is TGCGCCAGCAGCCAAGGGCAAGACTCCTACGAGCAGTACTTC.

For the CDR3, the DNA is TGTGCCAGTTCGTGGACAGGGTTTGAGAGCAATCAGCCCCAGCATTTT. Amino acids: CASSWTGFESNQPQHF. V is TRBV19 and J is TRBJ1-5; 8 bases align to TRBD1. The CDR3 loop spans 16 amino acids. Germline V gene data show CDR1 as LNHDA and CDR2 as SQIVND (reference sequence). Unmatched junction bases numbered 10, after V lost 8 bases and J lost 1 base.

The V gene is TRBV19, the J gene TRBJ2-3; 9 nucleotides match TRBD2. V lost 5 bases, J lost 0 bases, and 3 bases stayed unmatched. Germline V gene lookup returns CDR1 LNHDA and CDR2 SQIVND (reference sequence). There are 15 residues in the CDR3. The DNA for the CDR3 is TGTGCCAGTAGTTTCCTAGCGGGAAGCACAGATACGCAGTATTTT. This codes for CASSFLAGSTDTQYF. The full variable domain, with the rest looked up from reference TRBV19 and TRBJ2-3, is DGGITQSPKYLFRKEGQNVTLSCEQNLNHDAMYWYRQDPGQGLRLIYYSQIVNDFQKGDIAEGYSVSREKKESFPLTVTSAQKNPTAFYLCASSFLAGSTDTQYFGPGTRLTVL.

This sequence joins TRBV28 and TRBJ2-7; D remains ambiguous. Germline V lookup: CDR1 MDHEN, CDR2 SYDVKM. V shed 10 bases and J shed 2 bases, with 12 bases lying between them. The CDR3 extends over 12 amino acids. The CDR3: CAISLGAYEQYF. As DNA, the CDR3 is TGTGCCATCTCCTTGGGTGCCTACGAGCAGTACTTC.

The gene calls are TRBV7-6 and TRBJ2-2, with 7 bases lining up with TRBD2. Trimming took 3 bases from V and 2 from J; bases not matched to a gene: 6. The CDR3 runs 16 residues. The germline gives CDR1 SGHVS, CDR2 FNYEAQ. The DNA of the CDR3 is TGTGCCAGCAGCTTCTCTAGCGGCTACAACACCGGGGAGCTGTTTTTT. Its protein product is CASSFSSGYNTGELFF.

In this sample, this clone turned up once. The J gene is TRBJ2-5, the V gene TRBV18, with a weak D call TRBD2 (5 bases). The CDR3 extends over 13 amino acids. The V and J ends lost 5 bases and 5 bases respectively, with 12 bases between them. Germline-derived CDR1 and CDR2 are KGHSH and LQKENI. The CDR3 coding sequence is TGTGCCAGCTCAAGCGGCAGGCGGGAGACCCAGTACTTC. Amino acid sequence: CASSSGRRETQYF. Full variable domain (outside the CDR3, taken from reference TRBV18 and TRBJ2-5): NAGVMQNPRHLVRRRGQEARLRCSPMKGHSHVYWYRQLPEEGLKFMVYLQKENIIDESGMPKERFSAEFPKEGPSILRIQQVVRGDSAAYFCASSSGRRETQYFGPGTRLLVL.

The rearrangement links TRBV19 to TRBJ2-7; D is ambiguous. This CDR3 is built from 15 residues. Per germline, CDR1 LNHDA and CDR2 SQIVND (reference sequence). V gave up 2 bases and J gave up 5 bases, with 16 bases separating them. CDR3 nucleotides: TGTGCCAGTAGTATACGGTTCGGCGCCCGGGACGAGCAGTACTTC. Translation: CASSIRFGARDEQYF.

The CDR3, as DNA: TGCAGTACCTCTGGGGCCAACGTCCTGACTTTC. It is translated as CSTSGANVLTF. This chain uses TRBV20-1 with TRBJ2-6; no clear D. Trimming took off 8 bases at V and 0 bases at J, with 2 bases between the two ends. The CDR3 runs to 11 residues. From germline, CDR1 is DFQATT and CDR2 SNEGSKA (reference sequence).

This chain connects TRBV28 to TRBJ2-5; 7 bases align to TRBD2. The length of the CDR3 is 12 residues. Germline V gene data show CDR1 as MDHEN and CDR2 as SYDVKM. V lost 2 bases and J lost 9; bases outside the gene matches: 3. CDR3 residues: CASSLLAGAQYF. In nucleotides, the CDR3 is TGTGCCAGCAGTTTACTGGCGGGGGCCCAGTACTTC.

The chain uses TRBV2 and TRBJ2-5; a possible D gene is TRBD2 (6 bases). Gene TRBJ2-7 matches the end of the DNA better, so the J call may be wrong. CDR3 length equals 13 residues. Germline CDR1 SNHLY, CDR2 FYNNEI. CDR3 residues: CASGRLVGYEQYF. The CDR3 bases are TGTGCCAGCGGGAGACTAGTCGGGTACGAGCAGTACTTC.

The chain links TRBV10-2 to TRBJ2-7; 7 bases map to TRBD1. V gave up 3 bases and J gave up 5 bases; unmatched junction bases: 7. Germline V gene data show CDR1 as WSHSY and CDR2 as SAAADI. This CDR3 is built from 14 residues. Here the CDR3 reads CASSEDRVTDEQYF. For the CDR3, the DNA is TGCGCCAGCAGTGAAGACAGGGTGACGGACGAGCAGTACTTC.

The chain is built from TRBV5-4 and TRBJ2-6; D is unresolved. Germline CDR1 is SGHNT and CDR2 is YYREEE (reference sequence). Trimming left V 1 base short and J 0 bases short, with 5 bases between. There are 15 residues in the CDR3. The DNA of the CDR3 is TGTGCCAGCAGCTTGTGGGGCTCTGGGGCCAACGTCCTGACTTTC. It codes for CASSLWGSGANVLTF.

The chain joins TRBV19 to TRBJ1-4; TRBD1 agrees at 9 bases. Germline loops: CDR1 LNHDA, CDR2 SQIVND (reference sequence). V trimming: 4 bases; J trimming: 6 bases; junction bases outside the gene matches: 3. The CDR3 contains 14 residues. CDR3 in DNA: TGTGCCAGTAGTAGGGACAGGGAAGATGAAAAACTGTTTTTT. It is translated as CASSRDREDEKLFF.

The chain is built from TRBV9 and TRBJ1-1; TRBD1 is a possible D gene (5 bases). CDR1 is SGDLS and CDR2 is YYNGEE in the germline V gene. With 2 bases removed from V and 0 bases from J, the gap between germline ends came to 8 bases. This CDR3 contains 14 residues. CDR3 nucleotides: TGTGCCAGCAGCGTGGGACTGCTGAACACTGAAGCTTTCTTT. Encoded protein: CASSVGLLNTEAFF.

V gene TRBV19 combines with J gene TRBJ2-5, with D unresolved. Looked up from germline, CDR1 is LNHDA and CDR2 is SQIVND (reference sequence). V was pared by 1 base and J by 5 bases, with 14 bases between. This CDR3 region has 15 residues. For the CDR3, the DNA is TGTGCCAGTAGTATAGGTAGGAGACCTGGGGAGACCCAGTACTTC. Translating it yields CASSIGRRPGETQYF. Using reference TRBV19 and TRBJ2-5 for the parts outside the CDR3, the full variable domain is DGGITQSPKYLFRKEGQNVTLSCEQNLNHDAMYWYRQDPGQGLRLIYYSQIVNDFQKGDIAEGYSVSREKKESFPLTVTSAQKNPTAFYLCASSIGRRPGETQYFGPGTRLLVL.